This T cell receptor beta chain appears in the sequencing data of a study of PD-1 blockade in classical Hodgkin lymphoma. Using immunoSEQ multiplex PCR, the repertoire was profiled, and TCRdb retains in-frame clones only, with some absent. The data contain about 90,000 clones, approximately 86% of them seen just once; the ten biggest clones take up about a sixth. Time point in this sample: cycle 4 day 1 (C4D1), after less than 7 weeks of nivolumab. Relapse after autologous stem cell transplantation occurred in every patient, and brentuximab vedotin exposure varied. The TCR was taken from a human donor with classical Hodgkin lymphoma. This material consisted of peripheral blood mononuclear cells (PBMCs), taken before the fourth cycle of nivolumab.

The CDR3 nucleotides read TGTGCCAGCAGTTCTATCGGAAGTATAATGAACACTGAAGCTTTCTTT. Encoded protein: CASSSIGSIMNTEAFF. The rearrangement links TRBV28 to TRBJ1-1; no clear D gene. This CDR3 has 16 residues. The germline V gene has CDR1 MDHEN and CDR2 SYDVKM. Trimming took off 4 bases at V and 0 bases at J, with 15 bases between the two ends.